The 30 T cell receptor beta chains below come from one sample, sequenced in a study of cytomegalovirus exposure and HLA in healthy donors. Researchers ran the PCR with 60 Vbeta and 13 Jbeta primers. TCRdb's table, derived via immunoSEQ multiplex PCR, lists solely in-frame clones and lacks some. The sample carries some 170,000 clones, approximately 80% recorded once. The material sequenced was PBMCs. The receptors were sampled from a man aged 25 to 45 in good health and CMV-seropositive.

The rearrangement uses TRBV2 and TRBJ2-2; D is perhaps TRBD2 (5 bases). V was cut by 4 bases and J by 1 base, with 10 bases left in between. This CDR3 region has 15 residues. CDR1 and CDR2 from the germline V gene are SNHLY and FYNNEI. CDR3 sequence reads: CASSAGAVNTGELFF. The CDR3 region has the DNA TGTGCCAGCAGTGCCGGAGCGGTGAACACCGGGGAGCTGTTTTTT.

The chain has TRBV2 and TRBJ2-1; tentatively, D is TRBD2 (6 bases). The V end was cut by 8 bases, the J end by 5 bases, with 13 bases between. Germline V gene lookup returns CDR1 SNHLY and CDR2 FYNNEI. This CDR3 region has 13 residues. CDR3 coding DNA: TGTGCCAGCTGTAGGGAGGCGGACAATGAGCAGTTCTTC. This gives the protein CASCREADNEQFF.

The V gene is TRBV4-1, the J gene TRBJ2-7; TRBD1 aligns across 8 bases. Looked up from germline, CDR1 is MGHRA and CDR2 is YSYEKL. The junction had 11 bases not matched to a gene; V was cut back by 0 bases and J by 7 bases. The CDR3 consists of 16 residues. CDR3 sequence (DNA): TGCGCCAGCAGCCAAGATCCAGGACAGGGAGAGGTGGAGCAGTACTTC. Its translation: CASSQDPGQGEVEQYF.

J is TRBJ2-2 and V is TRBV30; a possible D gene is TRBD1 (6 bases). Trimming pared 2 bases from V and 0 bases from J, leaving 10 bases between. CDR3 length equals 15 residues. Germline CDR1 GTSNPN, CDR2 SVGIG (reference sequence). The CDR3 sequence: CAWSTGISNTGELFF. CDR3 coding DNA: TGTGCCTGGAGTACAGGGATATCGAACACCGGGGAGCTGTTTTTT.

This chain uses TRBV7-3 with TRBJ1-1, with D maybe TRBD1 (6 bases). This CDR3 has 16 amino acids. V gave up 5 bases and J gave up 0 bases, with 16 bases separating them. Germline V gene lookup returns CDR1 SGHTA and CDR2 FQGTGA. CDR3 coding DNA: TGTGCCAGCAGCCCCCAGGGGAGGGGAGTGAACACTGAAGCTTTCTTT. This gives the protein CASSPQGRGVNTEAFF.

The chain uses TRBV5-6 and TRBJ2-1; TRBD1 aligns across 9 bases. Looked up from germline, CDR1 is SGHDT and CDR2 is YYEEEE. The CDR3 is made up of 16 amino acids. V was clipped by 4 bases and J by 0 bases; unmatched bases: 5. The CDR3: CASSRGQGFSYNEQFF. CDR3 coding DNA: TGTGCCAGCAGCCGAGGACAGGGGTTCTCCTACAATGAGCAGTTCTTC.

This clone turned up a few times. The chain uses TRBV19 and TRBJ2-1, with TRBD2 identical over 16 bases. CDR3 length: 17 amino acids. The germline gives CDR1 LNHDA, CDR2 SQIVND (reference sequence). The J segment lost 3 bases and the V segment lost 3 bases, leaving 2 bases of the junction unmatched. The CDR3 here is CASSIGTSGGVYNEQFF. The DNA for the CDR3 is TGTGCCAGTAGTATCGGGACTAGCGGGGGGGTCTACAATGAGCAGTTCTTC.

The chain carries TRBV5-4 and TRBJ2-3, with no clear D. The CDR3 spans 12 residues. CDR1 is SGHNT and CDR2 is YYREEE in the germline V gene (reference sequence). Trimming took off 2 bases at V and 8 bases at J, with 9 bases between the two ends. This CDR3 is CASSLDFGTQYF. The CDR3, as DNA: TGTGCCAGCAGCTTAGACTTCGGTACGCAGTATTTT.

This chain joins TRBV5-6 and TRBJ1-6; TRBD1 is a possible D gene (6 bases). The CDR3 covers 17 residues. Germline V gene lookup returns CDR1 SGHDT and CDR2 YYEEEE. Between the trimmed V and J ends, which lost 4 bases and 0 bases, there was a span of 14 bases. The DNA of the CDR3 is TGTGCCAGCAGCACGACAGGCACGAGCTCCTATAATTCACCCCTCCACTTT. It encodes CASSTTGTSSYNSPLHF.

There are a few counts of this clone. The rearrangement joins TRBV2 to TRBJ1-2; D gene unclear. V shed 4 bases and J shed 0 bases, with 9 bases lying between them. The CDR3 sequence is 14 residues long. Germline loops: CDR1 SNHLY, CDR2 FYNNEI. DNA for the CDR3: TGTGCCAGCAGTGGGGCGGGAGCTAACTATGGCTACACCTTC. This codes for CASSGAGANYGYTF.

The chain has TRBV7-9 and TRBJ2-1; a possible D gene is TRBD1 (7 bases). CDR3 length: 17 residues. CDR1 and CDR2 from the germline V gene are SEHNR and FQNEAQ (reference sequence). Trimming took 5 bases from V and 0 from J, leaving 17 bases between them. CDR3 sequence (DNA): TGTGCCAGCAGCCATCAGGGGGGAACGAGCTCCTACAATGAGCAGTTCTTC. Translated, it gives CASSHQGGTSSYNEQFF.

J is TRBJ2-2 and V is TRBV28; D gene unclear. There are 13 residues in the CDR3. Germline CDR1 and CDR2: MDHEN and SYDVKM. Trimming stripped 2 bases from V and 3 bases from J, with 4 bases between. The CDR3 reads CASSLPYTGELFF. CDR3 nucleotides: TGTGCCAGCAGTTTACCGTACACCGGGGAGCTGTTTTTT.

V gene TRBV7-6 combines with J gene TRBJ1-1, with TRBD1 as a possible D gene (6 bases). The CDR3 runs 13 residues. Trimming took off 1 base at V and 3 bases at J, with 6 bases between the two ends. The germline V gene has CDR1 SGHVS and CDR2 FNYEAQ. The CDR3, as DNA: TGTGCCAGCAGCTTAGACAGGGACACTGAAGCTTTCTTT. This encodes CASSLDRDTEAFF.

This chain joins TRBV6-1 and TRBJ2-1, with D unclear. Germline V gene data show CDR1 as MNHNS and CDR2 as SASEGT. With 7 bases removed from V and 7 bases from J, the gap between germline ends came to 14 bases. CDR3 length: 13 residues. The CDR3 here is CASTLLPSNEQFF. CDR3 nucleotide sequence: TGTGCCAGCACCTTACTTCCTAGTAATGAGCAGTTCTTC.

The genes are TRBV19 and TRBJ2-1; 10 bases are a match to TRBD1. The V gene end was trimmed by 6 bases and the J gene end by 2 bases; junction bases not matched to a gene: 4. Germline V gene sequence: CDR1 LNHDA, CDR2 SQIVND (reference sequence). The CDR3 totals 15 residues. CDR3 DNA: TGTGCCAGTAGACGGGACAGGGGCGCCTACAATGAGCAGTTCTTC. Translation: CASRRDRGAYNEQFF.

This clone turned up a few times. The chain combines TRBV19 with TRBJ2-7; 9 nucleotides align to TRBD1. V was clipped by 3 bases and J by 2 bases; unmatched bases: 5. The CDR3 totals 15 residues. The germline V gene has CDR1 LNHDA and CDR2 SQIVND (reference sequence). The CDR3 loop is CASSIGQGPTYEQYF. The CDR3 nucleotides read TGTGCCAGTAGTATTGGACAGGGGCCAACCTACGAGCAGTACTTC.

CDR3 sequence reads: CASSVGPAGLAETGELFF. For the CDR3, the DNA is TGTGCCAGCAGCGTAGGGCCCGCGGGACTAGCGGAAACCGGGGAGCTGTTTTTT. The chain uses TRBV9 and TRBJ2-2, with TRBD2 matching over 11 bases. With 0 bases clipped from V and 5 bases from J, the junction kept 9 bases outside the gene matches. CDR3 length: 18 amino acids. CDR1 SGDLS and CDR2 YYNGEE come from the germline V gene.

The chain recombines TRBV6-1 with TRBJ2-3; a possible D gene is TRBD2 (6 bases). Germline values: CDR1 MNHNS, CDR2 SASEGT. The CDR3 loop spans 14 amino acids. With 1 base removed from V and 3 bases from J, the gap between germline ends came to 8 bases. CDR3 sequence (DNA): TGTGCCAGCAGTGAAGGTGGGGGGACAGATACGCAGTATTTT. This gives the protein CASSEGGGTDTQYF.

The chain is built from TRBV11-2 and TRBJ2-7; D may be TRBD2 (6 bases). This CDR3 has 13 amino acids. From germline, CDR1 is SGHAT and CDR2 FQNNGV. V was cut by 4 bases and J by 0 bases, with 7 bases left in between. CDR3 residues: CASSSGVSYEQYF. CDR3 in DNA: TGTGCCAGCAGCTCGGGGGTCTCCTACGAGCAGTACTTC. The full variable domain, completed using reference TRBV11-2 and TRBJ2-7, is EAGVAQSPRYKIIEKRQSVAFWCNPISGHATLYWYQQILGQGPKLLIQFQNNGVVDDSQLPKDRFSAERLKGVDSTLKIQPAKLEDSAVYLCASSSGVSYEQYFGPGTRLTVT.

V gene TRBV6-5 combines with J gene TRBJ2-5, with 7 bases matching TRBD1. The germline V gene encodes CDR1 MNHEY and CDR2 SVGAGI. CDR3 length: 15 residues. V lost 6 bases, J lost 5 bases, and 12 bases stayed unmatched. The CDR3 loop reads CASSPMTGFGETQYF. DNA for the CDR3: TGTGCCAGCAGCCCGATGACAGGGTTCGGTGAGACCCAGTACTTC.

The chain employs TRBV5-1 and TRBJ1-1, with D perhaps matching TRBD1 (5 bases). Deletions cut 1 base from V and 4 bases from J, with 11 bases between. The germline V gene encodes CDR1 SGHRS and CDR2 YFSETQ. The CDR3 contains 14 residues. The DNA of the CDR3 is TGCGCCAGCAGCTTGCGGGGGGTGCCCACTGAAGCTTTCTTT. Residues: CASSLRGVPTEAFF. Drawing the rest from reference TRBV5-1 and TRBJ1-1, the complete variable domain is KAGVTQTPRYLIKTRGQQVTLSCSPISGHRSVSWYQQTPGQGLQFLFEYFSETQRNKGNFPGRFSGRQFSNSRSEMNVSTLELGDSALYLCASSLRGVPTEAFFGQGTRLTVV.

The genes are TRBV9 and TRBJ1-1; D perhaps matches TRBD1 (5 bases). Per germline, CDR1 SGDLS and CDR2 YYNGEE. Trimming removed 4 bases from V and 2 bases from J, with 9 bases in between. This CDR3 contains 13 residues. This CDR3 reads CASSRDSNTEAFF. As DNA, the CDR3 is TGTGCCAGCAGCAGGGACTCCAACACTGAAGCTTTCTTT.

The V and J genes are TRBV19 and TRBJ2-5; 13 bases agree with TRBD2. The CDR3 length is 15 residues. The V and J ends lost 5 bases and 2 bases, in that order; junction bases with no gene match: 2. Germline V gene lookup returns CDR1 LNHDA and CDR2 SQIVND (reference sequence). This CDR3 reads CASSPGLAGQETQYF. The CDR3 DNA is TGTGCCAGTAGTCCGGGACTAGCGGGGCAAGAGACCCAGTACTTC.

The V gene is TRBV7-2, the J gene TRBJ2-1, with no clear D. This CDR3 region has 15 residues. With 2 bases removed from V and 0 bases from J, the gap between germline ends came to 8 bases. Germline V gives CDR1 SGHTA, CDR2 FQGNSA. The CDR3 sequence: CASSLSSSSYNEQFF. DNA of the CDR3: TGTGCCAGCAGCTTATCGAGTTCCTCCTACAATGAGCAGTTCTTC.

CDR3 region: CASSSRQHAGSPLHF. The CDR3 DNA follows: TGTGCCAGCAGCTCGAGACAGCATGCAGGGTCACCCCTCCACTTT. The chain links TRBV7-9 to TRBJ1-6; TRBD1 might be the D (5 bases). Germline CDR1 and CDR2: SEHNR and FQNEAQ (reference sequence). The CDR3 covers 15 residues. Trimming shortened V by 4 bases and J by 10 bases, and 17 bases separated the two germline ends.

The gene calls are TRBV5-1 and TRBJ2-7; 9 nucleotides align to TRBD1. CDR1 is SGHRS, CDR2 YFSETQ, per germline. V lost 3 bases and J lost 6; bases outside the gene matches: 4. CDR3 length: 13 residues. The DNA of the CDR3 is TGCGCCAGCAGCTCGGGACAGGGAACCGAGCAGTACTTC. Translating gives CASSSGQGTEQYF.

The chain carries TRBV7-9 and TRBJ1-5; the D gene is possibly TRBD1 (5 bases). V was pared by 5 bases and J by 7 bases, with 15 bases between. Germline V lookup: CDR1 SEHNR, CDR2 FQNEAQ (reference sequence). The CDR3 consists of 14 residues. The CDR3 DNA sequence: TGTGCCAGCAGCCATCCGGGGGAAGTACAGCCCCAGCATTTT. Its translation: CASSHPGEVQPQHF. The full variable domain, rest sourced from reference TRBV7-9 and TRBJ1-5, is DTGVSQNPRHKITKRGQNVTFRCDPISEHNRLYWYRQTLGQGPEFLTYFQNEAQLEKSRLLSDRFSAERPKGSFSTLEIQRTEQGDSAMYLCASSHPGEVQPQHFGDGTRLSIL.

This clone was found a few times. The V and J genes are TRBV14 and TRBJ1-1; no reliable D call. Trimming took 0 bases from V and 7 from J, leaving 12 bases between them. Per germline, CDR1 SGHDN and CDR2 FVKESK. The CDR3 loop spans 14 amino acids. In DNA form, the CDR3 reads TGTGCCAGCAGCCAAGATCGCGATGGGCTTGAAGCTTTCTTT. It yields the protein CASSQDRDGLEAFF.

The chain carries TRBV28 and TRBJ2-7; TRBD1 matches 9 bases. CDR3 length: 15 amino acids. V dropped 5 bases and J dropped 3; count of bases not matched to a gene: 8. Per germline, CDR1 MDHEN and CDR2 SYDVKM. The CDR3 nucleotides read TGTGCCAGCAGTGATGGGACAGGGATAATCTACGAGCAGTACTTC. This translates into CASSDGTGIIYEQYF.

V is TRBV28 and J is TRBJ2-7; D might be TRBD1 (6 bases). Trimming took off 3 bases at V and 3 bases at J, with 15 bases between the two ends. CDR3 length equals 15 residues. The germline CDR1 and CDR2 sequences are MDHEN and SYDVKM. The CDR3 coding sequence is TGTGCCAGCAGTTTGAGGGGGTGGTATGGCTACGAGCAGTACTTC. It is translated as CASSLRGWYGYEQYF.